This entry lists 12 T cell receptor beta chains sequenced from one sample in a study of human T cells and chemical hapten exposure. TCRdb re-derived calls from the RACE reads in MiXCR, one entry per CDR3 protein. The data contain some 100,000 distinct CDR3 sequences, about a tenth of them seen just once; the ten biggest clones take up approximately 2%. Noted time point: patch test 2, 6 weeks after DPC sensitization. Treatment: therapeutic diphenylcyclopropenone sensitization with weekly scalp DPC. This sample comprised whole blood, obtained in connection with sensitization to the hapten diphenylcyclopropenone (DPC). These receptors were obtained from a woman between 40 and 50 years old with alopecia areata. Some clones in this sample may be carry-over from other donors' samples.

This CDR3 is CSAYSGTFSYNEQFF. In DNA, the CDR3 is TGCAGCGCTTATAGCGGGACCTTCTCCTACAATGAGCAGTTCTTC. This rearrangement joins TRBV29-1 to TRBJ2-1; 8 positions agree with TRBD2. V dropped 7 bases and J dropped 0; count of bases not matched to a gene: 8. Germline V gene data show CDR1 as SQVTM and CDR2 as ANQGSEA. This CDR3 comprises 15 residues.

V is TRBV28 and J is TRBJ2-7; a possible D gene is TRBD1 (6 bases). V was pared by 4 bases and J by 4 bases, with 14 bases between. The CDR3 runs to 14 residues. Germline values: CDR1 MDHEN, CDR2 SYDVKM. The CDR3 loop is CASSSPDRDYEQYF. For the CDR3, the DNA is TGTGCCAGCAGTTCGCCGGACAGAGATTACGAGCAGTACTTC.

This clonotype was recorded a few times. The chain uses TRBV20-1 and TRBJ2-7, with D maybe TRBD1 (6 bases). V was clipped by 2 bases and J by 7 bases, with 15 bases between them. Germline V gives CDR1 DFQATT, CDR2 SNEGSKA (reference sequence). This CDR3 is built from 13 residues. CDR3 amino acids: CSARYRWGHEQYF. CDR3 bases: TGCAGTGCTAGATATAGGTGGGGGCATGAGCAGTACTTC.

Ten or more counts support this clonotype. The V call is TRBV7-3, the J call TRBJ2-5, with TRBD1 as a possible D gene (5 bases). The V end lost 5 bases, the J end lost 5 bases, and 12 bases lay between the germline ends. The CDR3 length is 13 residues. Germline lookup yields CDR1 SGHTA and CDR2 FQGTGA. CDR3 in amino acids: CASSLGVRETQYF. For the CDR3, the DNA is TGTGCCAGCAGCCTAGGGGTCCGGGAGACCCAGTACTTC. Full variable domain (outside the CDR3, taken from reference TRBV7-3 and TRBJ2-5): GAGVSQTPSNKVTEKGKYVELRCDPISGHTALYWYRQSLGQGPEFLIYFQGTGAADDSGLPNDRFFAVRPEGSVSTLKIQRTERGDSAVYLCASSLGVRETQYFGPGTRLLVL.

At least ten counts were recorded for this clonotype. V and J are TRBV29-1 and TRBJ1-5; no firm D call. The CDR3 covers 14 residues. Trimming pared 1 base from V and 5 bases from J, leaving 12 bases between. The germline V gene encodes CDR1 SQVTM and CDR2 ANQGSEA. CDR3 sequence: CSVEGASKDQPQHF. As DNA, the CDR3 is TGCAGCGTTGAAGGCGCCTCAAAGGATCAGCCCCAGCATTTT.

The table lists this clonotype with many counts. The chain employs TRBV20-1 and TRBJ2-1, with 9 bases lining up with TRBD2. The germline V gene has CDR1 DFQATT and CDR2 SNEGSKA (reference sequence). The CDR3 runs to 15 residues. J gave up 2 bases and V 3 bases, and 5 bases lay outside the gene matches. CDR3 nucleotide sequence: TGCAGTGCTAGCGGGTCTAGCGGGGCCTACAATGAGCAGTTCTTC. Protein: CSASGSSGAYNEQFF.

This clonotype was detected ten times or more. The rearrangement links TRBV29-1 to TRBJ2-1; D is perhaps TRBD2 (6 bases). Looked up from germline, CDR1 is SQVTM and CDR2 is ANQGSEA. Trimming cost V 7 bases and J 9 bases, with 10 bases left between them. The CDR3 is 10 amino acids. This chain's CDR3 is CSAGGAEQFF. The CDR3 DNA reads as TGCAGCGCAGGAGGGGCTGAGCAGTTCTTC.

This chain links TRBV6-6 with TRBJ1-5, with D tentatively TRBD1 (5 bases). This CDR3 region has 15 residues. V lost 8 bases and J 3 bases, leaving 17 bases between the germline ends. Germline CDR1 and CDR2: MNHNY and SVGAGI (reference sequence). CDR3 nucleotide sequence: TGTGCCAGCGGGGGAGCAGGAGGCTACAATCAGCCCCAGCATTTT. It translates to CASGGAGGYNQPQHF.

This clonotype turned up a few times. Here the CDR3 DNA reads TGTGCCAGCAGTCACGGAGGTGCGGGGGAGACTGAAGCTTTCTTT. Protein sequence: CASSHGGAGETEAFF. This chain uses TRBV11-3 with TRBJ1-1, with D tentatively TRBD1 (5 bases). Germline values: CDR1 SGHNT, CDR2 YENEEA. V lost 6 bases and J 5 bases, leaving 19 bases between the germline ends. The CDR3 sequence is 15 residues long.

This clonotype was counted many times. In DNA, the CDR3 is TGTGCCAGCAGCCCCGGCAGGGAAGAGACCCAGTACTTC. Translation: CASSPGREETQYF. The V and J genes are TRBV11-1 and TRBJ2-5; the D gene is possibly TRBD1 (5 bases). The CDR3 totals 13 residues. V lost 5 bases and J lost 3, with 10 bases in between. The germline V gene has CDR1 SGHAT and CDR2 FQDESV (reference sequence). Supplemented by reference TRBV11-1 and TRBJ2-5, the full variable domain reads EAEVAQSPRYKITEKSQAVAFWCDPISGHATLYWYRQILGQGPELLVQFQDESVVDDSQLPKDRFSAERLKGVDSTLKIQPAELGDSAMYLCASSPGREETQYFGPGTRLLVL.

This clonotype was observed many times. V usage is TRBV29-1 and J usage is TRBJ2-5; TRBD2 might be the D (6 bases). This CDR3 spans 14 amino acids. V lost 4 bases, J lost 0 bases, and 12 bases lay in between. From germline, CDR1 is SQVTM and CDR2 ANQGSEA. The CDR3 region has the DNA TGCAGCGTTGGCGGGGCCCAGTACCAAGAGACCCAGTACTTC. It is translated as CSVGGAQYQETQYF.

Many counts were recorded for this clonotype. This rearrangement joins TRBV7-9 to TRBJ2-3, with 8 nucleotides matching TRBD2. Germline CDR1 is SEHNR and CDR2 is FQNEAQ (reference sequence). The CDR3 length is 13 residues. The V gene end was trimmed by 5 bases and the J gene end by 9 bases; junction bases not matched to a gene: 7. In nucleotides, the CDR3 is TGTGCCAGCAGCACAATAGCGGGAAGGACGCAGTATTTT. This encodes CASSTIAGRTQYF.